The clone carrying this TCR beta chain was picked up many times. These data come from a study of patients and donors after allogeneic stem cell transplantation. Per germline, CDR1 DFQATT and CDR2 SNEGSKA (reference sequence). V was shortened by 3 bases and J by 2 bases, with 7 bases between the two germline ends. This CDR3 has 13 residues. TCRdb analysed the RT-PCR reads with MiXCR anew, one entry per CDR3 protein. The sample contains 800,000 to 1,000,000 distinct CDR3 sequences, roughly 18% of which appear only once. Sequencing was done on a sample of blood, either unsorted or a sorted T cell fraction (not recorded which). This clonotype was sampled from a human donor who was either an allogeneic HSCT recipient or a stem cell or donor lymphocyte infusion donor (not recorded which). It is not recorded whose cells these are; they may come from a transplant donor. This rearrangement joins TRBV20-1 to TRBJ2-2; D may be TRBD1 (6 bases). The CDR3 sequence: CSASGTNTGELFF. For the CDR3, the DNA is TGCAGTGCTAGCGGGACAAACACCGGGGAGCTGTTTTTT.